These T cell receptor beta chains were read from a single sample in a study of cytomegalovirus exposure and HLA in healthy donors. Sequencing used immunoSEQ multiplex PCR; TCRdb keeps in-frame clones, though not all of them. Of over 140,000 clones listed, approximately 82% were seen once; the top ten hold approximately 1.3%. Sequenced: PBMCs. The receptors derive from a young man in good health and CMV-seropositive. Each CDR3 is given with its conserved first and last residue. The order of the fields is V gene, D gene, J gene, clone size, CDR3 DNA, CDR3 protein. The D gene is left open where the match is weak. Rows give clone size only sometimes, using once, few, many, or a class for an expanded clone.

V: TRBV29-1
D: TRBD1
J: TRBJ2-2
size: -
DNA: TGCAGCGTTGTAGGGCAGGGGGCGCTGGGCGGGGAGCTGTTTTTT
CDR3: CSVVGQGALGGELFF

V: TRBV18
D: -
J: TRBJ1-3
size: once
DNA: TGTGCCAGCTCACTCCCTTCTGGAAACACCATATATTTT
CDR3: CASSLPSGNTIYF

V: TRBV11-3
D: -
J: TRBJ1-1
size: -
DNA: TGTGCCAGCAGCTTAGGCCAGGGATGGAACACTGAAGCTTTCTTT
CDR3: CASSLGQGWNTEAFF

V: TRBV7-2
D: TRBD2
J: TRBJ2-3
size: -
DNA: TGTGCCAGCGGCGGACTAGCGGAGGGTACGCAGTATTTT
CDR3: CASGGLAEGTQYF

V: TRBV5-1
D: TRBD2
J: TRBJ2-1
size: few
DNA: TGCGCCAGCGGAGTAACTGGCGGGAGTTACAATGAGCAGTTCTTC
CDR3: CASGVTGGSYNEQFF

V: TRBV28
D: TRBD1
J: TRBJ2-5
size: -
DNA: TGTGCCAGCAGGAGACAGGGTGAGCAGTACTTC
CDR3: CASRRQGEQYF

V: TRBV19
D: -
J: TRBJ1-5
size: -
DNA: TGTGCCAGTAGTATAGTTCGGGTAAATCAGCCCCAGCATTTT
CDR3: CASSIVRVNQPQHF

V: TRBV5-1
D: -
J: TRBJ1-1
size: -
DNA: TGCGCCAGCAGCTTGTCCCTGGCGGGGGGCAAAGCTTTCTTT
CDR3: CASSLSLAGGKAFF

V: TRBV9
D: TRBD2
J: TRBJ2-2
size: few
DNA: TGTGCCAGCAGCGTGCTAACTAGCGGGAGCACCGGGGAGCTGTTTTTT
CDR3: CASSVLTSGSTGELFF

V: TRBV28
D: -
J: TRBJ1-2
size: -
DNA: TGTGCCAGCAGTTCCCTCAACCGGGGTCACAACTTC
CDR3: CASSSLNRGHNF

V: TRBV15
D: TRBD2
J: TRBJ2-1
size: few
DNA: TGTGCCACCAGCAGGACTAGCGGGATTTCCAATGAGCAGTTCTTC
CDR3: CATSRTSGISNEQFF

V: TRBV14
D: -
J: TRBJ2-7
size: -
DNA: TGTGCCAGCAGCCGACAACACGACTCCTACGAGCAGTACTTC
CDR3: CASSRQHDSYEQYF

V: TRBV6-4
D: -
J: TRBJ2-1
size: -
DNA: TGTGCCAGCAGTGACCGCGGGGACTCCTACAATGAGCAGTTCTTC
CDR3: CASSDRGDSYNEQFF

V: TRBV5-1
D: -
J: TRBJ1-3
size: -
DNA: TGCGCCAGCAGCACTGGAGAGGGGGTGGTAAACACCATATATTTT
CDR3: CASSTGEGVVNTIYF

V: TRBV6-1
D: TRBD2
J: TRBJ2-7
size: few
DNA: TGTGCCAGCAGCGACAACGCTAGCGGGAGGTACGAGCAGTACTTC
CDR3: CASSDNASGRYEQYF

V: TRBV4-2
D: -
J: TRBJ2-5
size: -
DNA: TGTGCCAGCAGCCAAGTACTAGGACAAGAGACCCAGTACTTC
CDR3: CASSQVLGQETQYF

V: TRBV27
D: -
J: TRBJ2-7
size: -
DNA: TGTGCCAGCAGTTCTGGACAGTCGGGGGAGCAGTACTTC
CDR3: CASSSGQSGEQYF

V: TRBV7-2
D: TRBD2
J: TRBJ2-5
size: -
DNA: TGTGCCAGCAGCTCCCTAGCGGGAGCGGAGACCCAGTACTTC
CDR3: CASSSLAGAETQYF

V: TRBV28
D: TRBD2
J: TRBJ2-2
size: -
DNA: TGTGCCAGCAGGACTAAACTAGCGGAGGGGACCGGGGAGCTGTTTTTT
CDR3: CASRTKLAEGTGELFF

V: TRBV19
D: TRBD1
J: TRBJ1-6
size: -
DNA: TGTGCCAGTACTAAACCGGGACAGGGATATTCACCCCTCCACTTT
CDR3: CASTKPGQGYSPLHF

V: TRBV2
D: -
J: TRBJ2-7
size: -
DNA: TGTGCCAGCAGTGGTGGGGCCACGCCGGTCTACGAGCAGTACTTC
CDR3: CASSGGATPVYEQYF

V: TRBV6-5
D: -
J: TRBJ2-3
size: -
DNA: TGTGCCAGCAGTGAACGGGGGGCAGAGGATACGCAGTATTTT
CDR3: CASSERGAEDTQYF

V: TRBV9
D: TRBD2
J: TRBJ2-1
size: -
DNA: TGTGCCAGCAGCGTCGCTAGCGGGAGCGTGGGTGAGCAGTTCTTC
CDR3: CASSVASGSVGEQFF

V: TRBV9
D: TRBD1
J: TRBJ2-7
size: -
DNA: TGTGCCAGCAGCTCTCGGACAGGGGACGAGCAGTACTTC
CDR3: CASSSRTGDEQYF

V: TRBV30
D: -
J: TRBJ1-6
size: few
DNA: TGTGCCTGGAGTCCCCGGGTCCCATATAATTCACCCCTCCACTTT
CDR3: CAWSPRVPYNSPLHF

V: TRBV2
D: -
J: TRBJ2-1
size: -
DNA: TGTACCAGCAGCCCCTTGAGCTCCTACAATGAGCAGTTCTTC
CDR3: CTSSPLSSYNEQFF

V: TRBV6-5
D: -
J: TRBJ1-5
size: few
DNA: TGTGCCAGCAAATCGAGGTATCGCGGCAATCAGCCCCAGCATTTT
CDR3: CASKSRYRGNQPQHF

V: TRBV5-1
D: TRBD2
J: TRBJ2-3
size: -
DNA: TGCGCCAGCAGCTTGGGGCGGGAGTGGAAGTTT
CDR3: CASSLGREWKF

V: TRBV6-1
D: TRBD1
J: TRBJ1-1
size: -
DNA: TGTGCCAGTAAAGGGGGACAGAGAACTGAAGCTTTCTTT
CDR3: CASKGGQRTEAFF

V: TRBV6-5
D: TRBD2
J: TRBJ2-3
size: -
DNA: TGTGCCAGCAGTTACGGTGGGGGGGGCACAGATACGCAGTATTTT
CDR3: CASSYGGGGTDTQYF

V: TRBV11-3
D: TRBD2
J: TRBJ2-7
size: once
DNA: TGTGCCAGCAGCTTGAAGACTAGCGGGTCGCGGGAGCAGTACTTC
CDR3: CASSLKTSGSREQYF

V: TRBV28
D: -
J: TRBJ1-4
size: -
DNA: TGTGCCAGCTGCCTGGGGCAGGGTACAACTGAAAAACTGTTTTTT
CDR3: CASCLGQGTTEKLFF

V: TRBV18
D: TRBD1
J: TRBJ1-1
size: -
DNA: TGTGCCAGCTCTCGCATAGGCTTACTCAGGGGGCAGGACACTGAAGCTTTCTTT
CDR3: CASSRIGLLRGQDTEAFF

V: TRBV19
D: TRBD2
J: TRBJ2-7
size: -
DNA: TGTGCCAGTAGTATACGTGGGGCCGGGACTAGCGGCGAGCAGTACTTC
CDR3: CASSIRGAGTSGEQYF

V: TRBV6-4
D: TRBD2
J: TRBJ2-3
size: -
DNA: TGTGCCAGCTCCCGGGAGCTAGCGGGAGTGGATACGCAGTATTTT
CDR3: CASSRELAGVDTQYF

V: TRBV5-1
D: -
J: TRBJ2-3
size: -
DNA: TGCGCCAGCAGCTTGGCCAGGGACACAGATACGCAGTATTTT
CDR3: CASSLARDTDTQYF

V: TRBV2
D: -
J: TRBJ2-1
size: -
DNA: TGTGCCAGCAAGCGTCCAAGCTCCTACAATGAGCAGTTCTTC
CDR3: CASKRPSSYNEQFF

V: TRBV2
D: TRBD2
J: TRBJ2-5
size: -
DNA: TGTGCCAGCAGGAGGACTAGCGTAGAGACCCAGTACTTC
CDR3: CASRRTSVETQYF

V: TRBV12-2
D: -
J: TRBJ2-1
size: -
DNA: TGTGCAAGTCGCCCGTCGGGGACTAGCGGGAGAAATGAGCAGTTCTTC
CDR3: CASRPSGTSGRNEQFF

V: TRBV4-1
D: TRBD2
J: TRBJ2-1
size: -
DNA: TGCGCCAGCAGCCCCCTCGGGCGGGAGGCCCGAATCTACAATGAGCAGTTCTTC
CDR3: CASSPLGREARIYNEQFF